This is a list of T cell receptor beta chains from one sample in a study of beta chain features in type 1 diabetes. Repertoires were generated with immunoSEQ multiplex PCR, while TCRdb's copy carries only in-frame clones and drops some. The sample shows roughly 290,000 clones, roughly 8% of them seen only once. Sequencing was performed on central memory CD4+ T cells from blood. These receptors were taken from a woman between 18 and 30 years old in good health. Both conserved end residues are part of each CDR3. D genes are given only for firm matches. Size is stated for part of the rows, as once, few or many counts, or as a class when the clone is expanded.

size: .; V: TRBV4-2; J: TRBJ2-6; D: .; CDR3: CASSQDKGAGANVLTF; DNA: TGTGCCAGCAGCCAAGATAAGGGAGCTGGGGCCAACGTCCTGACTTTC
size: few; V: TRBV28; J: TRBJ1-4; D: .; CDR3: CASSLRGSKLFF; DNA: TGTGCCAGCAGTTTACGAGGGTCAAAACTGTTTTTT
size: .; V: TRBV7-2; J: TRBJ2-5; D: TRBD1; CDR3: CASSQRTGLETQYF; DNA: TGTGCCAGCAGCCAACGGACAGGGTTGGAGACCCAGTACTTC
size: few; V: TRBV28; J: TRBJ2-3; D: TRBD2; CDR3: CASNSAGSGGVEDTQYF; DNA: TGTGCCAGCAATTCCGCCGGTAGCGGGGGGGTTGAAGATACGCAGTATTTT
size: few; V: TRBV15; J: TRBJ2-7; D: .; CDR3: CATSRGTGGTTTYEQYF; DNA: TGTGCCACCAGCAGAGGGACGGGCGGGACAACTACCTACGAGCAGTACTTC
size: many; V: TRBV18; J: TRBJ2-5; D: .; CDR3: CASSPPDQRETQYF; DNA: TGTGCCAGCTCACCACCGGATCAGCGGGAGACCCAGTACTTC
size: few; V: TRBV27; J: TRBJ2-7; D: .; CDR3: CASSLHRLAGSYEQYF; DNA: TGTGCCAGCAGTTTACACAGGCTTGCTGGCTCCTACGAGCAGTACTTC
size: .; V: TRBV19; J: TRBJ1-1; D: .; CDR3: CASSIREGADTEAFF; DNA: TGTGCCAGTAGTATCCGAGAAGGGGCCGACACTGAAGCTTTCTTT
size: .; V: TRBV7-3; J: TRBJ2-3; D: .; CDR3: CASSLMGAADTQYF; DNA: TGTGCCAGCAGCTTAATGGGGGCTGCAGATACGCAGTATTTT
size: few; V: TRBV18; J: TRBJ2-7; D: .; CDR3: CASSPAGQGGSEQYF; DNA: TGTGCCAGCTCACCTGCCGGGCAGGGGGGTTCCGAGCAGTACTTC
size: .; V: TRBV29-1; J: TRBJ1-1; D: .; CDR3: CSVYIPGRITEAFF; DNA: TGCAGCGTCTATATACCGGGACGTATCACTGAAGCTTTCTTT
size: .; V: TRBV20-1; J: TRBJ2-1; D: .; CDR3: CSAVDRDLRFF; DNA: TGCAGTGCGGTCGACCGGGACCTTAGGTTCTTC
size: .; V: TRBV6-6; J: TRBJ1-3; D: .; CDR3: CASSTTGSSGNTIYF; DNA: TGTGCCAGCAGTACCACAGGGTCCTCTGGAAACACCATATATTTT
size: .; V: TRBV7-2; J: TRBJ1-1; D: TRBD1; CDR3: CASSLSGTGNTEAFF; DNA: TGTGCCAGCAGCCTAAGCGGGACAGGGAACACTGAAGCTTTCTTT